The rows below give T cell receptor beta chains drawn from one sample of a study of blood T cell repertoires in COVID-19. TCRdb's table, derived via immunoSEQ multiplex PCR, lists solely in-frame clones and lacks some. This sample has more than 200,000 clones, with approximately 87% found just once. Sequenced input: peripheral blood. Receptor source: a woman between 50 and 59 years old with acute or convalescent COVID-19. CDR3s include the opening cysteine and the closing phenylalanine or tryptophan. The D gene is left open where the match is weak. Expanded clones get a size class; other rows say once, few or many, or leave the size out.

V: TRBV27; D: NA; J: TRBJ2-2; length: 15; size: NA; CDR3: CASALGTRNTGELFF; DNA: TGTGCCAGCGCTCTCGGGACACGGAACACCGGGGAGCTGTTTTTT
V: TRBV7-9; D: TRBD2; J: TRBJ2-3; length: 16; size: few; CDR3: CASSSTLAGGIDTQYF; DNA: TGTGCCAGCAGCTCTACTCTAGCGGGGGGAATAGATACGCAGTATTTT
V: TRBV28; D: TRBD1; J: TRBJ1-5; length: 13; size: NA; CDR3: CASTTGGNQPQHF; DNA: TGTGCCAGCACTACAGGGGGTAATCAGCCCCAGCATTTT
V: TRBV14; D: NA; J: TRBJ2-1; length: 17; size: NA; CDR3: CASSPREGNYVVNEQFF; DNA: TGTGCCAGCAGCCCCCGCGAGGGTAACTACGTCGTGAATGAGCAGTTCTTC
V: TRBV12-3/TRBV12-4; D: NA; J: TRBJ1-2; length: 13; size: few; CDR3: CASSLIWEGGYTF; DNA: TGTGCCAGCAGTTTGATTTGGGAGGGTGGCTACACCTTC
V: TRBV5-4; D: NA; J: TRBJ1-5; length: 12; size: NA; CDR3: CASSSGNQPQHF; DNA: TGTGCCAGCAGCTCAGGCAATCAGCCCCAGCATTTT
V: TRBV5-1; D: TRBD2; J: TRBJ2-1; length: 16; size: NA; CDR3: CASSPRTSGDYNEQFF; DNA: TGCGCCAGCAGCCCTAGGACTAGCGGGGACTACAATGAGCAGTTCTTC
V: TRBV4-1; D: TRBD1; J: TRBJ1-2; length: 14; size: NA; CDR3: CASSPAPGGNGYTF; DNA: TGCGCCAGCAGCCCCGCACCAGGGGGCAATGGCTACACCTTC
V: TRBV7-9; D: NA; J: TRBJ2-1; length: 18; size: NA; CDR3: CASSIVWGPGRGNNEQFF; DNA: TGTGCCAGCAGCATCGTTTGGGGTCCCGGGCGGGGAAACAATGAGCAGTTCTTC
V: TRBV18; D: TRBD2; J: TRBJ2-1; length: 17; size: once; CDR3: CASSPPTGGPLGNEQFF; DNA: TGTGCCAGCTCACCACCGACGGGGGGGCCGTTGGGCAATGAGCAGTTCTTC
V: TRBV19; D: NA; J: TRBJ1-1; length: 14; size: NA; CDR3: CASSPWTANTEAFF; DNA: TGTGCCAGTAGTCCCTGGACAGCTAACACTGAAGCTTTCTTT
V: TRBV19; D: NA; J: TRBJ2-5; length: 15; size: NA; CDR3: CASSSGGQGPETQYF; DNA: TGTGCCAGTAGCTCGGGGGGCCAGGGCCCAGAGACCCAGTACTTC
V: TRBV4-2; D: NA; J: TRBJ1-2; length: 14; size: NA; CDR3: CASSFESFDYGYTF; DNA: TGTGCCAGCAGCTTTGAGAGCTTCGACTATGGCTACACCTTC
V: TRBV15; D: NA; J: TRBJ2-6; length: 18; size: few; CDR3: CATSSGTPPFAGANVLTF; DNA: TGTGCCACCAGCAGCGGGACTCCTCCCTTCGCTGGGGCCAACGTCCTGACTTTC
V: TRBV7-2; D: NA; J: TRBJ1-4; length: 14; size: NA; CDR3: CASSDGGYREKLFF; DNA: TGTGCCAGCAGCGATGGGGGGTACCGTGAAAAACTGTTTTTT
V: TRBV27; D: TRBD1; J: TRBJ2-6; length: 16; size: NA; CDR3: CASSPPDRVGANVLTF; DNA: TGTGCCAGCAGTCCCCCTGACAGGGTTGGGGCCAACGTCCTGACTTTC
V: TRBV7-2; D: NA; J: TRBJ2-5; length: 13; size: NA; CDR3: CASSFAGEETQYF; DNA: TGTGCCAGCAGCTTTGCAGGGGAAGAGACCCAGTACTTC
V: TRBV19; D: NA; J: TRBJ2-7; length: 15; size: NA; CDR3: CASSIEAGINYEQYF; DNA: TGTGCCAGTAGTATAGAGGCAGGGATAAACTACGAGCAGTACTTC
V: TRBV11-2; D: TRBD2; J: TRBJ2-7; length: 16; size: NA; CDR3: CASSFHPAGVGYEQYF; DNA: TGTGCCAGCAGCTTTCACCCGGCGGGGGTAGGCTACGAGCAGTACTTC
V: TRBV19; D: NA; J: TRBJ1-6; length: 12; size: NA; CDR3: CASSSYNSPLHF; DNA: TGTGCCAGTAGTTCGTATAATTCACCCCTCCACTTT
V: TRBV21-1; D: NA; J: TRBJ1-2; length: 15; size: NA; CDR3: CASSKVDRRYYGYTF; DNA: TGTGCCAGCAGCAAAGTGGACAGGCGGTACTATGGCTACACCTTC
V: TRBV30; D: TRBD1; J: TRBJ1-6; length: 19; size: NA; CDR3: CAWSAIRTGMSSYNSPLHF; DNA: TGTGCCTGGAGCGCGATCCGGACAGGGATGAGCTCCTATAATTCACCCCTCCACTTT
V: TRBV11-3; D: TRBD1; J: TRBJ2-7; length: 14; size: NA; CDR3: CASRLGQGANEQYF; DNA: TGTGCCAGCAGGCTCGGACAGGGGGCCAACGAGCAGTACTTC
V: TRBV9; D: NA; J: TRBJ2-1; length: 15; size: NA; CDR3: CASSVGGNDYNEQFF; DNA: TGTGCCAGCAGCGTGGGGGGAAACGACTACAATGAGCAGTTCTTC
V: TRBV7-9; D: TRBD2; J: TRBJ2-1; length: 16; size: NA; CDR3: CASSGGSGSSYNEQFF; DNA: TGTGCCAGCAGCGGAGGTAGCGGGAGCTCCTACAATGAGCAGTTCTTC
V: TRBV29-1; D: NA; J: TRBJ1-3; length: 16; size: NA; CDR3: CSVGGRPGSSGNTIYF; DNA: TGCAGCGTTGGGGGGAGGCCGGGATCCTCTGGAAACACCATATATTTT
V: TRBV7-9; D: NA; J: TRBJ2-2; length: 16; size: NA; CDR3: CASSFDPAGNTGELFF; DNA: TGTGCCAGCAGCTTTGATCCAGCGGGGAACACCGGGGAGCTGTTTTTT
V: TRBV6-5; D: TRBD1; J: TRBJ1-2; length: 14; size: NA; CDR3: CASSYTGGKRGYTF; DNA: TGTGCCAGCAGTTATACAGGGGGAAAGAGGGGCTACACCTTC
V: TRBV30; D: NA; J: TRBJ2-6; length: 15; size: once; CDR3: CAWSTRVSGANVLTF; DNA: TGTGCCTGGAGTACGAGGGTCTCTGGGGCCAACGTCCTGACTTTC
V: TRBV5-4; D: TRBD1; J: TRBJ2-1; length: 13; size: NA; CDR3: CASSPGQAGEQFF; DNA: TGTGCCAGCAGCCCTGGACAGGCCGGTGAGCAGTTCTTC
V: TRBV2; D: TRBD1; J: TRBJ2-7; length: 19; size: NA; CDR3: CASSEALRDRVVSSYEQYF; DNA: TGTGCCAGCAGTGAAGCGCTGAGGGACAGGGTCGTCAGCTCCTACGAGCAGTACTTC
V: TRBV11-2; D: TRBD1; J: TRBJ2-2; length: 16; size: NA; CDR3: CASSPGTGTNTGELFF; DNA: TGTGCCAGCTCCCCCGGGACAGGGACGAATACCGGGGAGCTGTTTTTT
V: TRBV23-1; D: TRBD1; J: TRBJ1-6; length: 16; size: NA; CDR3: CASSSGQGPLGSPLHF; DNA: TGCGCCAGCAGCTCGGGACAGGGACCTTTGGGTTCACCCCTCCACTTT
V: TRBV3-1/TRBV3-2; D: NA; J: TRBJ2-5; length: 15; size: once; CDR3: CASSTLGGTEETQYF; DNA: TGTGCCAGCAGCACGTTGGGCGGGACCGAAGAGACCCAGTACTTC
V: TRBV5-1; D: TRBD1; J: TRBJ2-1; length: 16; size: NA; CDR3: CASSRTGDSSYNEQFF; DNA: TGCGCCAGCAGCCGGACAGGGGACAGCTCCTACAATGAGCAGTTCTTC
V: TRBV2; D: NA; J: TRBJ1-2; length: 12; size: few; CDR3: CASSEGRAGYTF; DNA: TGTGCCAGCAGTGAAGGCAGGGCTGGCTACACCTTC
V: TRBV6-6; D: TRBD1; J: TRBJ1-3; length: 13; size: once; CDR3: CASRSLGGDTIYF; DNA: TGTGCCAGCAGGAGCCTAGGGGGCGACACCATATATTTT
V: TRBV5-1; D: NA; J: TRBJ1-5; length: 15; size: NA; CDR3: CASKRSMGAGEPQHF; DNA: TGCGCCAGCAAGAGAAGCATGGGGGCCGGGGAGCCCCAGCATTTT
V: TRBV30; D: NA; J: TRBJ1-2; length: 13; size: NA; CDR3: CAWSVRGLGGYTF; DNA: TGTGCCTGGAGTGTAAGAGGACTCGGCGGCTACACCTTC
V: TRBV30; D: NA; J: TRBJ2-2; length: 14; size: NA; CDR3: CAWGADSKPGELFF; DNA: TGTGCCTGGGGGGCGGACTCTAAACCCGGGGAGCTGTTTTTT
V: TRBV5-1; D: NA; J: TRBJ2-1; length: 13; size: NA; CDR3: CASSLAEAFEQFF; DNA: TGCGCCAGCAGCTTGGCCGAGGCATTTGAGCAGTTCTTC
V: TRBV27; D: TRBD2; J: TRBJ2-7; length: 14; size: once; CDR3: CASSYRGEGYEQYF; DNA: TGTGCCAGCAGCTATCGGGGGGAGGGCTACGAGCAGTACTTC
V: TRBV7-3; D: NA; J: TRBJ2-3; length: 16; size: NA; CDR3: CASSLMGGGYTDTQYF; DNA: TGTGCCAGCAGCTTAATGGGAGGAGGGTACACAGATACGCAGTATTTT
V: TRBV4-2; D: TRBD2; J: TRBJ2-1; length: 17; size: once; CDR3: CASSQDLWGGSYNEQFF; DNA: TGTGCCAGCAGCCAAGATCTATGGGGGGGCTCCTACAATGAGCAGTTCTTC
V: TRBV7-2; D: TRBD2; J: TRBJ2-1; length: 16; size: NA; CDR3: CASSLPGGPSYNEQFF; DNA: TGTGCCAGCAGCTTACCGGGGGGTCCCTCCTACAATGAGCAGTTCTTC
V: TRBV5-6; D: NA; J: TRBJ2-7; length: 13; size: NA; CDR3: CASSSSGAYEQYF; DNA: TGTGCCAGCAGCTCGTCCGGGGCCTACGAGCAGTACTTC
V: TRBV19; D: NA; J: TRBJ2-5; length: 16; size: NA; CDR3: CASSMGAATGQETQYF; DNA: TGTGCCAGTAGTATGGGTGCGGCAACGGGACAAGAGACCCAGTACTTC
V: TRBV11-2; D: NA; J: TRBJ2-7; length: 17; size: NA; CDR3: CASSLEGSSGDFYEQYF; DNA: TGTGCCAGCAGCTTAGAAGGATCCAGCGGAGATTTCTACGAGCAGTACTTC
V: TRBV18; D: NA; J: TRBJ1-6; length: 15; size: NA; CDR3: CASSRSGYSNSPLHF; DNA: TGTGCCAGCTCACGATCAGGGTACAGTAATTCACCCCTCCACTTT
V: TRBV2; D: NA; J: TRBJ2-1; length: 15; size: NA; CDR3: CASSEAPTSGSEQFF; DNA: TGTGCCAGCAGTGAAGCGCCGACTAGTGGCAGTGAGCAGTTCTTC
V: TRBV18; D: NA; J: TRBJ2-3; length: 14; size: NA; CDR3: CASSPGSETDTQYF; DNA: TGTGCCAGCTCACCAGGTAGCGAGACAGATACGCAGTATTTT
V: TRBV5-4; D: TRBD1; J: TRBJ2-7; length: 14; size: NA; CDR3: CASSTGTGSYEQYF; DNA: TGTGCCAGCAGCACCGGGACAGGTTCCTACGAGCAGTACTTC
V: TRBV10-2; D: TRBD2; J: TRBJ2-3; length: 18; size: NA; CDR3: CASSERLAGVGSTDTQYF; DNA: TGCGCCAGCAGTGAAAGGCTAGCGGGAGTGGGAAGCACAGATACGCAGTATTTT
V: TRBV24-1; D: NA; J: TRBJ1-5; length: 12; size: once; CDR3: CATSDSNQPQHF; DNA: TGTGCCACCAGTGATTCGAATCAGCCCCAGCATTTT
V: TRBV15; D: NA; J: TRBJ1-1; length: 13; size: NA; CDR3: CATSRPGGLEAFF; DNA: TGTGCCACCAGCAGACCGGGGGGACTTGAAGCTTTCTTT
V: TRBV6-5; D: NA; J: TRBJ2-7; length: 16; size: NA; CDR3: CASSYSRLGQNYEQYF; DNA: TGTGCCAGCAGTTACAGTAGGCTGGGGCAGAACTACGAGCAGTACTTC
V: TRBV5-6; D: NA; J: TRBJ2-7; length: 12; size: NA; CDR3: CASSSYSYEQYF; DNA: TGTGCCAGCAGCTCCTATAGCTACGAGCAGTACTTC
V: TRBV7-7; D: TRBD2; J: TRBJ2-5; length: 16; size: once; CDR3: CASSAGLAGVQETQYF; DNA: TGTGCCAGCAGCGCGGGACTAGCGGGGGTCCAAGAGACCCAGTACTTC
V: TRBV6-2/TRBV6-3; D: TRBD2; J: TRBJ2-3; length: 17; size: NA; CDR3: CASSRSASGASTDTQYF; DNA: TGTGCCAGCAGCCGATCCGCTAGCGGGGCTAGCACAGATACGCAGTATTTT
V: TRBV5-6; D: NA; J: TRBJ1-4; length: 14; size: once; CDR3: CASSLRGQEEKLFF; DNA: TGTGCCAGCAGCTTGCGGGGACAAGAGGAAAAACTGTTTTTT